The 9 T cell receptor beta chains listed next were all sequenced from one sample in a study of T cell responses to AZD1222 COVID-19 vaccine. Assay used: immunoSEQ multiplex PCR; TCRdb lists only in-frame clones, some missing. The sample contains 95,000 to 150,000 clones, almost 95% of which appear only once. Sequencing was performed on peripheral blood, taken on day 0 of AZD1222 vaccination. Source of these receptors: an adult in good health.

V is TRBV7-9 and J is TRBJ2-2; TRBD1 aligns across 8 bases. This CDR3 is built from 15 residues. The ends lost 0 bases at V and 5 bases at J; junction bases unmatched: 2. Germline assignment: CDR1 SEHNR and CDR2 FQNEAQ (reference sequence). The chain's CDR3 is CASSLARGRTGELFF. For the CDR3, the DNA is TGTGCCAGCAGCTTAGCCAGGGGGCGAACCGGGGAGCTGTTTTTT.

The gene calls are TRBV7-9 and TRBJ2-1; the D gene is possibly TRBD1 (6 bases). The CDR3 is 14 residues long. The V end lost 1 base, the J end lost 3 bases, and 7 bases lay between the germline ends. Germline CDR1 and CDR2: SEHNR and FQNEAQ (reference sequence). Here the CDR3 reads CASSLGGLYNEQFF. The CDR3 DNA sequence: TGTGCCAGCAGCTTAGGGGGGCTCTACAATGAGCAGTTCTTC.

This sequence joins TRBV2 and TRBJ1-5; 9 nucleotides match TRBD1. Germline V lookup: CDR1 SNHLY, CDR2 FYNNEI. CDR3 size: 15 residues. V lost 6 bases, J lost 6 bases, and 9 bases stayed unmatched. This CDR3 is CASRPWTGAAQPQHF. CDR3 coding DNA: TGTGCCAGCAGGCCTTGGACAGGGGCGGCTCAGCCCCAGCATTTT.

The V call is TRBV11-2, the J call TRBJ1-2, with 8 bases that match TRBD1. The CDR3 contains 15 residues. In germline, CDR1 is SGHAT, CDR2 FQNNGV. Germline trimming cut 4 bases from V and 4 bases from J; bases unmatched to any gene: 8. CDR3 in amino acids: CASSSLDRDPYGYTF. The CDR3 nucleotides are TGTGCCAGCAGCTCGTTGGACAGGGACCCCTATGGCTACACCTTC.

The genes are TRBV5-1 and TRBJ1-1; a possible D gene is TRBD1 (5 bases). Germline CDR1 is SGHRS and CDR2 is YFSETQ. The CDR3 totals 14 residues. Trimming shortened V by 0 bases and J by 2 bases, and 8 bases separated the two germline ends. The CDR3, as DNA: TGCGCCAGCAGCTTGGACAGGTATAACACTGAAGCTTTCTTT. Translated, it gives CASSLDRYNTEAFF. The full variable domain, in which reference TRBV5-1 and TRBJ1-1 provide the parts outside the CDR3, is KAGVTQTPRYLIKTRGQQVTLSCSPISGHRSVSWYQQTPGQGLQFLFEYFSETQRNKGNFPGRFSGRQFSNSRSEMNVSTLELGDSALYLCASSLDRYNTEAFFGQGTRLTVV.

The chain joins TRBV7-8 to TRBJ1-4, with D unclear. Trimming took off 4 bases at V and 0 bases at J, with 9 bases between the two ends. Looked up from germline, CDR1 is SGHVS and CDR2 is FQNEAQ. This CDR3 contains 15 residues. The CDR3 DNA reads as TGTGCCAGCAGCTACGAAGATGCAACTAATGAAAAACTGTTTTTT. This translates into CASSYEDATNEKLFF.

The chain couples TRBV30 to TRBJ1-3; D may be TRBD1 (6 bases). Germline values: CDR1 GTSNPN, CDR2 SVGIG (reference sequence). The CDR3 totals 15 residues. V lost 2 bases and J lost 0, with 11 bases in between. This chain's CDR3 is CAWSPGTHSGNTIYF. DNA for the CDR3: TGTGCCTGGAGTCCCGGGACACACTCTGGAAACACCATATATTTT. The full variable domain, in which reference TRBV30 and TRBJ1-3 provide the parts outside the CDR3, is SQTIHQWPATLVQPVGSPLSLECTVEGTSNPNLYWYRQAAGRGLQLLFYSVGIGQISSEVPQNLSASRPQDRQFILSSKKLLLSDSGFYLCAWSPGTHSGNTIYFGEGSWLTVV.

The rearrangement joins TRBV7-9 to TRBJ2-7; D call uncertain. The V gene's germline CDR1 is SEHNR and CDR2 FQNEAQ (reference sequence). The CDR3 contains 14 residues. The V end lost 4 bases, the J end lost 2 bases, and 12 bases lay between the germline ends. CDR3 in DNA: TGTGCCAGCAGCTCGAGGAAGTCGCCCTACGAGCAGTACTTC. As protein: CASSSRKSPYEQYF.

This clone appeared a few times. The chain joins TRBV4-2 to TRBJ2-7; D gene uncertain. The CDR3 totals 14 residues. V lost 0 bases and J lost 2, with 8 bases in between. The germline V gene has CDR1 LGHNA and CDR2 YNFKEQ. The DNA of the CDR3 is TGTGCCAGCAGCCAAGAGCGCCTTGCCTACGAGCAGTACTTC. Protein product: CASSQERLAYEQYF.